This paragraph reports one TCR beta chain. This entry comes from a study of OX40 agonist ivuxolimab in advanced cancers. Study as a whole: Patients got intravenous ivuxolimab at 0.01 to 10 mg/kg every 2 weeks. Participants, around 80% male, averaged around 60 years of age, ranging from roughly 23 to 80.

The CDR3 spans 18 residues. Unmatched junction bases numbered 10, after V lost 0 bases and J lost 2 bases. The germline CDR1 and CDR2 sequences are SGDLS and YYNGEE. Libraries were prepared by immunoSEQ multiplex PCR; TCRdb keeps only in-frame clonotypes and omits some of them. The sample carries approximately 52,000 clones, more than 80% recorded once. The sequencing here drew on CD4+ or CD8+ T cells sorted from blood, taken in a trial of the OX40 agonist ivuxolimab. The receptor was isolated from an adult with an advanced solid tumor such as melanoma, head and neck, liver or kidney cancer. The genes are TRBV9 and TRBJ2-3, with TRBD2 identical over 9 bases. CDR3: CASSVGISGGGVTDTQYF. The CDR3 DNA follows: TGTGCCAGCAGCGTAGGAATCTCCGGCGGGGGGGTCACAGATACGCAGTATTTT.